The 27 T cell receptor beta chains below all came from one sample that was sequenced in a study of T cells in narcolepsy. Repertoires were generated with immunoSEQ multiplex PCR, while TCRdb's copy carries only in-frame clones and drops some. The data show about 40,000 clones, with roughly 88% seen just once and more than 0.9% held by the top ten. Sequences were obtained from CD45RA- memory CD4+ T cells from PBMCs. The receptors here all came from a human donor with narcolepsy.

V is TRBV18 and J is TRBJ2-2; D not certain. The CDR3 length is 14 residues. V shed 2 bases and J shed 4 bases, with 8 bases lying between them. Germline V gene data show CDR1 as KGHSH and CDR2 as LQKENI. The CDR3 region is CASSPKLGTGELFF. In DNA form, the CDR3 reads TGTGCCAGCTCACCAAAATTGGGCACCGGGGAGCTGTTTTTT.

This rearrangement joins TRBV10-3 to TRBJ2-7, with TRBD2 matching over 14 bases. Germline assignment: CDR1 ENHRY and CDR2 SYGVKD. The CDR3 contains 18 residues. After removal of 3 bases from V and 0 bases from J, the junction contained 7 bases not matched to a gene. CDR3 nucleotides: TGTGCCATCAGTGAAGGGACTAGCGGGAGTGTAAGCTCCTACGAGCAGTACTTC. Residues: CAISEGTSGSVSSYEQYF.

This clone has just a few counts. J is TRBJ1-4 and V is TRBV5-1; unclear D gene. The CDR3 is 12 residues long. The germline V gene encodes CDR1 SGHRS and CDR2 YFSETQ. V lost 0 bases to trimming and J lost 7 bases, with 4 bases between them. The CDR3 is CASSLGGEKLFF. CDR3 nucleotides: TGCGCCAGCAGCTTGGGAGGTGAAAAACTGTTTTTT. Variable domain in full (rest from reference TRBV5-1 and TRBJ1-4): KAGVTQTPRYLIKTRGQQVTLSCSPISGHRSVSWYQQTPGQGLQFLFEYFSETQRNKGNFPGRFSGRQFSNSRSEMNVSTLELGDSALYLCASSLGGEKLFFGSGTQLSVL.

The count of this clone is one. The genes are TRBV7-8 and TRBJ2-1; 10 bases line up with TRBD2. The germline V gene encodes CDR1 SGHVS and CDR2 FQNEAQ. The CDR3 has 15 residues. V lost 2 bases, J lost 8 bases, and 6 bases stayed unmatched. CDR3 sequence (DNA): TGTGCCAGCAGCTTATGGTCTAGCGGGGGTTATGAGCAGTTCTTC. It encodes CASSLWSSGGYEQFF.

CDR3 nucleotide sequence: TGTGCCAGCAAAACTAGCGGGTTATCCTACGAGCAGTACTTC. Its translation is CASKTSGLSYEQYF. The chain combines TRBV6-1 with TRBJ2-5; 9 nucleotides line up with TRBD2. Gene TRBJ2-7 matches the end of the DNA better, so the J call may be wrong. CDR1 is MNHNS, CDR2 SASEGT, per germline. The CDR3 is 14 residues long.

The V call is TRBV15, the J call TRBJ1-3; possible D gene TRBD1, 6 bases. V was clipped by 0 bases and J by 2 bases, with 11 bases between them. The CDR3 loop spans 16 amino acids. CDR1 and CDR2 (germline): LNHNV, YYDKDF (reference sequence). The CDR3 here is CATSRDLGGTGNTIYF. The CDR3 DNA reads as TGTGCCACCAGCAGAGATCTAGGGGGGACTGGAAACACCATATATTTT.

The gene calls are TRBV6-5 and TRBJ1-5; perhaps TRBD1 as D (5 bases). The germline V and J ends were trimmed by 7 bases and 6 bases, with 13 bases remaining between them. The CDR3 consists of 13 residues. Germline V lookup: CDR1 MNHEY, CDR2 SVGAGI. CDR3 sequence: CASTDGGSQPQHF. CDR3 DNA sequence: TGTGCCAGCACGGACGGGGGGAGTCAGCCCCAGCATTTT.

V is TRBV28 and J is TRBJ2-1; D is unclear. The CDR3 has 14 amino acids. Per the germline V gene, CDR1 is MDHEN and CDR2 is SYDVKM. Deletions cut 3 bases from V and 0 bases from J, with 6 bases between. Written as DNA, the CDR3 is TGTGCCAGCAGTTTGGTCCCCTCCTACAATGAGCAGTTCTTC. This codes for CASSLVPSYNEQFF.

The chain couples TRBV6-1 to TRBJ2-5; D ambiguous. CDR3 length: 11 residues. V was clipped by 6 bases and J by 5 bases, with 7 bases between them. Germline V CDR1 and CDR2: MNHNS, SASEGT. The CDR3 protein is CASRVGETQYF. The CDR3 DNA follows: TGTGCCAGCAGGGTAGGGGAGACCCAGTACTTC.

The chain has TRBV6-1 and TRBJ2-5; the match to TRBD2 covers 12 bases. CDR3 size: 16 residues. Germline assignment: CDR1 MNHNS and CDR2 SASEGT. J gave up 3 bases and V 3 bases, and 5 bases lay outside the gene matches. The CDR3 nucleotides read TGTGCCAGCAGTGAGACTAGCGGGAGAAGGGAAGAGACCCAGTACTTC. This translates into CASSETSGRREETQYF.

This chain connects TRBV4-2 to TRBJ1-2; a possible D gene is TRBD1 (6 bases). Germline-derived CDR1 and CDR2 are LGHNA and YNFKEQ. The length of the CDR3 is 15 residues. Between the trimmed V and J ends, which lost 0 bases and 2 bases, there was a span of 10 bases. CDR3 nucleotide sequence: TGTGCCAGCAGCCAAGATGCCACAGGGAACTATGGCTACACCTTC. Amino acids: CASSQDATGNYGYTF.

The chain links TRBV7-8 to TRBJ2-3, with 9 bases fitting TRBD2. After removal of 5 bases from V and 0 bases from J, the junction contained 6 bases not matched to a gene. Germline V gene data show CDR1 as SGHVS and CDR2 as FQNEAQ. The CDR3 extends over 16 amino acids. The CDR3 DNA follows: TGTGCCAGCAGCGGTAGCGGGGGATCTAGCACAGATACGCAGTATTTT. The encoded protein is CASSGSGGSSTDTQYF.

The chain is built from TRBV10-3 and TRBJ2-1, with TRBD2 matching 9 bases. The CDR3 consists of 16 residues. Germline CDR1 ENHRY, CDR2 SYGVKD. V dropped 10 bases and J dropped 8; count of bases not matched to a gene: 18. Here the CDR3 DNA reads TGTGCCAGCTCGGACTCTGGCGGGGGGGCTTCATATGAGCAGTTCTTC. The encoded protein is CASSDSGGGASYEQFF.

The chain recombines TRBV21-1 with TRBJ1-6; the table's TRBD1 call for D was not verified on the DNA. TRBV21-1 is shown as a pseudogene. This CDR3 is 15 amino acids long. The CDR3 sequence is CASVCQGQLNSPLHF. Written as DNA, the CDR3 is TGTGCCAGCGTATGCCAGGGGCAGTTAAATTCACCCCTCCACTTT.

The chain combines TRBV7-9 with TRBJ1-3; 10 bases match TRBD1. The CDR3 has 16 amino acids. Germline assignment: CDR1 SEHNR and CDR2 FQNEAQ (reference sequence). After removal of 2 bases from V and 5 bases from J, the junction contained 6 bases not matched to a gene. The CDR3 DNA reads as TGTGCCAGCAGCTTAAACTTGGGACAGGGGAGAAACACCATATATTTT. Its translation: CASSLNLGQGRNTIYF.

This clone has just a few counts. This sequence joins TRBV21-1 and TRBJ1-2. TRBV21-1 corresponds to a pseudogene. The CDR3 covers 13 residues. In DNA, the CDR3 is TGTGCCAGCAGCAACACTGGAAACTATGGCTACACCTTC. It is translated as CASSNTGNYGYTF.

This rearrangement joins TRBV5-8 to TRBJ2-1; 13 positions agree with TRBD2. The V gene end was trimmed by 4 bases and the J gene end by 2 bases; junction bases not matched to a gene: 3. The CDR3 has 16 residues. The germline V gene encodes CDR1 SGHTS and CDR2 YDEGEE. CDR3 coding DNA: TGTGCCAGCAGCATTGGACTAGCGGGGGCCTACAATGAGCAGTTCTTC. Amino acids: CASSIGLAGAYNEQFF. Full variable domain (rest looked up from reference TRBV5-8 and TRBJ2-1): EAGVTQSPTHLIKTRGQQATLRCSPISGHTSVYWYQQALGLGLQFLLWYDEGEERNRGNFPPRFSGRQFPNYSSELNVNALELEDSALYLCASSIGLAGAYNEQFFGPGTRLTVL.

The chain's CDR3 is CASSVRYNEQFF. DNA of the CDR3: TGTGCCAGCAGTGTACGCTACAATGAGCAGTTCTTC. The chain is built from TRBV6-1 and TRBJ2-1, with unresolved D. The germline gives CDR1 MNHNS, CDR2 SASEGT. This CDR3 contains 12 residues. Trimming removed 4 bases at V and 3 bases at J, with 4 bases between.

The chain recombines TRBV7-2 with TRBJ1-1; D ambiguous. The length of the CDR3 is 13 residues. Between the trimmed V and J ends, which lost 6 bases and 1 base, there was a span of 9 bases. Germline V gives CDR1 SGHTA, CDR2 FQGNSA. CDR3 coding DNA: TGTGCCAGCAGTCCTACGGCGAACACTGAAGCTTTCTTT. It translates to CASSPTANTEAFF.

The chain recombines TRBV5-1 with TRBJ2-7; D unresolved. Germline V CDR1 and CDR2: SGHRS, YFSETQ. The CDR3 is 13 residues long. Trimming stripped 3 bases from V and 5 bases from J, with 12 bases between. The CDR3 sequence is CASSSGKTHEQYF. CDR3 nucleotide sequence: TGCGCCAGCAGCTCGGGCAAGACGCACGAGCAGTACTTC.

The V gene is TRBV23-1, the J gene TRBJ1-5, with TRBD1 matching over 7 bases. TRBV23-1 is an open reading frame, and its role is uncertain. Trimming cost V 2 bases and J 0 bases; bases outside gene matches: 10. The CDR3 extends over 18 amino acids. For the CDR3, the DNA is TGCGCCAGCAGTCAACCGGGACAGCCCCTATATAGCAATCAGCCCCAGCATTTT. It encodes CASSQPGQPLYSNQPQHF.

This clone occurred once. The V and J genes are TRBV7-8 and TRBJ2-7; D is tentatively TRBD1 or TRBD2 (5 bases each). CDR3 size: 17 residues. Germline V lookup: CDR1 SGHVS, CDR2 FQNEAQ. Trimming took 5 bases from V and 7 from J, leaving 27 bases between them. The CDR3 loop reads CASSRGNTGPAQGEQYF. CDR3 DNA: TGTGCCAGCAGCCGAGGCAACACGGGACCCGCTCAAGGGGAGCAGTACTTC.

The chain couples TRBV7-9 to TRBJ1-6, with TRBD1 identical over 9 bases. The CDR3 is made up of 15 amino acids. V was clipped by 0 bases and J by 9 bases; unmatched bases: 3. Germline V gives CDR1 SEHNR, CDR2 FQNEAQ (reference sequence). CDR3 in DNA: TGTGCCAGCAGCTTAGCCGGGACAGGGCCTTCACCCCTCCACTTT. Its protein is CASSLAGTGPSPLHF.

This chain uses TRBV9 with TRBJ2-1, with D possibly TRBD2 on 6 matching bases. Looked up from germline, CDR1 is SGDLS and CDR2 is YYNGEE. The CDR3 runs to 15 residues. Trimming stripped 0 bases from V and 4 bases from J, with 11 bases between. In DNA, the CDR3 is TGTGCCAGCAGCGTAGACGGGGACTCTTACAATGAGCAGTTCTTC. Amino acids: CASSVDGDSYNEQFF.

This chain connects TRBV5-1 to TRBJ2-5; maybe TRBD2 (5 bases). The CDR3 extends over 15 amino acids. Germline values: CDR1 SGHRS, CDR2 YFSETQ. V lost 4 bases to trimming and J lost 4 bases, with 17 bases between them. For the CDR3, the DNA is TGCGCCAGCAGCCGCTGGCCCGGACTGGGAGAGACCCAGTACTTC. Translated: CASSRWPGLGETQYF.

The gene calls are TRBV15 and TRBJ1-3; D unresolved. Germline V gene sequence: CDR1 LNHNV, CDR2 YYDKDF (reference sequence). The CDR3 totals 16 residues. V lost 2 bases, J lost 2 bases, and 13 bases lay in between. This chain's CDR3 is CATSRNDGRPGNTIYF. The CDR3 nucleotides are TGTGCCACCAGCAGAAACGACGGGAGACCTGGAAACACCATATATTTT.

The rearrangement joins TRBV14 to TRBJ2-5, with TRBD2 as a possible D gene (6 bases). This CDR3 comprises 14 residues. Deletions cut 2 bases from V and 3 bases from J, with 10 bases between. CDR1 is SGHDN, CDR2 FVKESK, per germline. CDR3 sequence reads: CASSQLQREETQYF. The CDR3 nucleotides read TGTGCCAGCAGCCAACTCCAGCGGGAAGAGACCCAGTACTTC.